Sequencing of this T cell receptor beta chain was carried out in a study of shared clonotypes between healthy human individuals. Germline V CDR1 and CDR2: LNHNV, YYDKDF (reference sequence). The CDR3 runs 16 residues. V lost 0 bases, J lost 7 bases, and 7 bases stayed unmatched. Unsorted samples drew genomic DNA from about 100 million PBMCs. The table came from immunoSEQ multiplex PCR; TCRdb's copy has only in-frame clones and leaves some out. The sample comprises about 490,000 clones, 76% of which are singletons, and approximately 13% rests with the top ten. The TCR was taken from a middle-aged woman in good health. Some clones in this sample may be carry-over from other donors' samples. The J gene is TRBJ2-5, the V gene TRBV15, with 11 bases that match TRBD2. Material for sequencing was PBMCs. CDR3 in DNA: TGTGCCACCAGCAGAGAATTAACTAGCGGGAGTCTGACCCAGTACTTC. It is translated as CATSRELTSGSLTQYF.